One and the same sample provided the 10 T cell receptor beta chains below, sequenced in a study of T-cell memory formation after mild COVID-19. TCRdb reanalysed the 5' RACE reads using MiXCR and keeps one entry per CDR3 protein. In the table there are about 410,000 distinct CDR3 sequences, 15% to 20% of which are singletons. Sequencing input: PBMCs or a T cell subset sorted from them (not recorded which). The origin of the receptors is a man younger than 35 who had mild COVID-19 (a few samples of this study predate the infection). Cell type and time point are not known.

This clonotype has just a few counts. V is TRBV12-3 or TRBV12-4 and J is TRBJ1-5; D ambiguous. The germline V and J ends were trimmed by 3 bases and 6 bases, with 12 bases remaining between them. The length of the CDR3 is 14 residues. The CDR3 sequence: CASSLGSWGQPQHF. The CDR3 DNA reads as TGTGCCAGCAGTTTGGGCTCCTGGGGTCAGCCCCAGCATTTT.

The chain has TRBV3-1 and TRBJ2-1; D is possibly TRBD1 (6 bases). V was cut by 0 bases and J by 0 bases, with 9 bases left in between. Germline V CDR1 and CDR2: LGHDT, YNNKEL (reference sequence). This CDR3 is 16 amino acids long. CDR3 protein: CASSQELGGSYNEQFF. The CDR3 DNA reads TGTGCCAGCAGCCAAGAGTTAGGGGGCTCCTACAATGAGCAGTTCTTC.

This clonotype was counted only a few times. This chain's CDR3 is CASSFSGGAGDTQYF. CDR3 sequence (DNA): TGTGCCAGCAGCTTTAGCGGGGGGGCGGGAGATACGCAGTATTTT. The chain couples TRBV7-2 to TRBJ2-3; 11 bases match TRBD2. Germline V gene lookup returns CDR1 SGHTA and CDR2 FQGNSA. V lost 3 bases to trimming and J lost 5 bases; unmatched junction nucleotides: 4. This CDR3 contains 15 residues.

V is TRBV7-9 and J is TRBJ2-1; TRBD2 agrees at 9 bases. CDR3 length equals 15 residues. The germline gives CDR1 SEHNR, CDR2 FQNEAQ (reference sequence). With 8 bases clipped from V and 9 bases from J, the junction kept 14 bases outside the gene matches. CDR3 loop: CASRPAQGLASEQFF. CDR3 nucleotide sequence: TGTGCCAGCCGACCCGCCCAGGGACTAGCATCTGAGCAGTTCTTC.

The chain joins TRBV27 to TRBJ1-1; 9 bases fit TRBD1. Trimming cost V 5 bases and J 0 bases; bases outside gene matches: 10. Germline V gene sequence: CDR1 MNHEY, CDR2 SMNVEV (reference sequence). CDR3 size: 17 residues. CDR3 nucleotides: TGTGCCAGCAGTCTGAAGACAGGGGGATCCCTGAACACTGAAGCTTTCTTT. Translating gives CASSLKTGGSLNTEAFF.

Here the CDR3 DNA reads TGTGCCAGCAGCTCGGGACAGGGTTACGGTGAAGCTTTCTTT. The encoded protein is CASSSGQGYGEAFF. The gene calls are TRBV7-2 and TRBJ1-1, with 9 bases matching TRBD1. The trim removed 4 bases at V and 7 bases at J, leaving 7 bases unmatched. CDR3 size: 14 residues. CDR1 and CDR2 (germline): SGHTA, FQGNSA.

The rearrangement uses TRBV7-9 and TRBJ2-5; 8 bases are shared with TRBD2. Trimming cost V 5 bases and J 3 bases; bases outside gene matches: 2. The germline V gene encodes CDR1 SEHNR and CDR2 FQNEAQ (reference sequence). The CDR3 runs to 13 residues. The CDR3 reads CASSPTSEETQYF. The CDR3 nucleotides are TGTGCCAGCAGCCCGACTAGCGAAGAGACCCAGTACTTC.

There are a few counts of this clonotype. This rearrangement joins TRBV7-9 to TRBJ1-6; D possibly corresponds to TRBD1 (6 bases). The germline CDR1 and CDR2 sequences are SEHNR and FQNEAQ (reference sequence). The CDR3 covers 14 residues. V lost 0 bases and J 10 bases, leaving 10 bases between the germline ends. The CDR3 is CASSLAVGQSPLHF. The CDR3 bases are TGTGCCAGCAGCTTAGCTGTCGGACAGTCACCCCTCCACTTT.

J is TRBJ2-1 and V is TRBV5-4; 9 bases fit TRBD1. The CDR3 has 15 amino acids. V was clipped by 4 bases and J by 0 bases; unmatched bases: 2. Germline V CDR1 and CDR2: SGHNT, YYREEE (reference sequence). The CDR3, as DNA: TGTGCCAGCAGCCGGACAGGGGCCTCCTACAATGAGCAGTTCTTC. It encodes CASSRTGASYNEQFF.

This clonotype was seen ten or more times. The chain recombines TRBV7-3 with TRBJ2-7; D remains ambiguous. Germline assignment: CDR1 SGHTA and CDR2 FQGTGA. Trimming pared 8 bases from V and 3 bases from J, leaving 11 bases between. CDR3 length: 12 amino acids. For the CDR3, the DNA is TGTGCCAGCTGGCTCAGTGACTACGAGCAGTACGTC. Encoded protein: CASWLSDYEQYV.